This T cell receptor beta chain came from a study of OX40 agonist ivuxolimab in advanced cancers. Looking at the study overall: Patients were dosed intravenously with ivuxolimab at 0.01 to 10 mg/kg every 2 weeks. Points from the study as a whole: The study did not work out the antigen specificity of the expanded peripheral T cells. Clones of CD4+ and CD8+ blood T cells grew by week 6 at doses of 0.1 to 3.0 mg/kg.

On this clone: The antigen remains unidentified.

Libraries were prepared by immunoSEQ multiplex PCR; TCRdb keeps only in-frame clonotypes and omits some of them. The sample yields 90,000 to 130,000 clones, approximately 90% seen once. The CDR3 sequence is 14 residues long. CDR1 is KGHSH, CDR2 LQKENI, per germline. Trimming pared 1 base from V and 4 bases from J, leaving 9 bases between. This TCR was sampled from an adult with an advanced solid tumor such as melanoma, head and neck, liver or kidney cancer. The chain joins TRBV18 to TRBJ2-3; D is unresolved. The sample was CD4+ or CD8+ T cells sorted from blood, taken in a trial of the OX40 agonist ivuxolimab. DNA for the CDR3: TGTGCCAGCTCACCACTGCGCCCCCCAGATACGCAGTATTTT. Translating gives CASSPLRPPDTQYF.